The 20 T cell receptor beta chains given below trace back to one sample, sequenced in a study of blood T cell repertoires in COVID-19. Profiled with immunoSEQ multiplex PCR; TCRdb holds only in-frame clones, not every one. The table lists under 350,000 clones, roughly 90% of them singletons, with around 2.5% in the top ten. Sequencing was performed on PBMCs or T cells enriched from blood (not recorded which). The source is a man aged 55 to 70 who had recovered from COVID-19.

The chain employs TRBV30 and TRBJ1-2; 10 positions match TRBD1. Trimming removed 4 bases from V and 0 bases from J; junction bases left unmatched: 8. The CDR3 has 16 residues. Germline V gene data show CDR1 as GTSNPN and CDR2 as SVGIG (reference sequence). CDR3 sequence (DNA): TGTGCCTGGACCGGGACAGGGGACGCCACTAACTATGGCTACACCTTC. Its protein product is CAWTGTGDATNYGYTF.

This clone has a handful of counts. CDR3: CASSYADRTYSPLHF. The CDR3 region has the DNA TGTGCCAGCAGTTACGCGGACAGAACCTATTCACCCCTCCACTTT. The chain carries TRBV6-5 and TRBJ1-6; tentatively, D is TRBD1 (6 bases). CDR1 is MNHEY, CDR2 SVGAGI, per germline. The CDR3 sequence is 15 residues long. The germline V and J ends were trimmed by 2 bases and 8 bases, with 13 bases remaining between them.

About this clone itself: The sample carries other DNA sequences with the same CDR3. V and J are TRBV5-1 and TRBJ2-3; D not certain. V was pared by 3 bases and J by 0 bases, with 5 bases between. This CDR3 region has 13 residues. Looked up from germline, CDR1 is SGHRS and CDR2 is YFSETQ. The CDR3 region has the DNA TGCGCCAGCAGCTCCGGGAGCACAGATACGCAGTATTTT. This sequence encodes CASSSGSTDTQYF.

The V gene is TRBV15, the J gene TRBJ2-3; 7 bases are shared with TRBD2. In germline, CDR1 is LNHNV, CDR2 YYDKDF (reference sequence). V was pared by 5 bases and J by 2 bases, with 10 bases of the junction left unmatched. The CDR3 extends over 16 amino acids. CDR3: CATSERRAGNTDTQYF. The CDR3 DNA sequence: TGTGCCACCAGCGAAAGACGAGCGGGGAACACAGATACGCAGTATTTT.

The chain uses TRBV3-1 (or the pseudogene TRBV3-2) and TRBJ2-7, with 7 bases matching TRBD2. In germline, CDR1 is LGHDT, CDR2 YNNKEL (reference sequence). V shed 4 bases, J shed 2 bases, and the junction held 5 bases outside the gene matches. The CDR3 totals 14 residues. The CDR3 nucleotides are TGTGCCAGCAGCCCCCGGGACTACACCTACGAGCAGTACTTC. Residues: CASSPRDYTYEQYF.

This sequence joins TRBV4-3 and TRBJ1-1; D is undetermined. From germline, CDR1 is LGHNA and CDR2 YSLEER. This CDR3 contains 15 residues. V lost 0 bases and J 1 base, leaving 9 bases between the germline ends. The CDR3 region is CASSQEVSKNTEAFF. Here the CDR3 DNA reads TGCGCCAGCAGCCAAGAAGTAAGCAAGAACACTGAAGCTTTCTTT.

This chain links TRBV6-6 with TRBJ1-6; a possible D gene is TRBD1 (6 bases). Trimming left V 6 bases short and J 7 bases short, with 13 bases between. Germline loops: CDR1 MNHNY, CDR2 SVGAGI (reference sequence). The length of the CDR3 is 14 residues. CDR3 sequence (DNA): TGTGCCAGCAGCCAAACAGGGAGCAATTCACCCCTCCACTTT. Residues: CASSQTGSNSPLHF.

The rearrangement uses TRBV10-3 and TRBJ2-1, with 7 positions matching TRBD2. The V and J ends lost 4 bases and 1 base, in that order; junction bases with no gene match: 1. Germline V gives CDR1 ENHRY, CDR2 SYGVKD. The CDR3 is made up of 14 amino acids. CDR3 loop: CAISGEGSYNEQFF. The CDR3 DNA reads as TGTGCCATCAGTGGGGAGGGATCCTACAATGAGCAGTTCTTC.

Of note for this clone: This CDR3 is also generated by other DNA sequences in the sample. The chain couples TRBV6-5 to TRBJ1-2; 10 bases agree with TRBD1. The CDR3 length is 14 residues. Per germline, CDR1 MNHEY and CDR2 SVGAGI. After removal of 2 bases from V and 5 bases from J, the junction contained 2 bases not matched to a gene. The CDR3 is CASSYTGQGYGYTF. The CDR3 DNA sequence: TGTGCCAGCAGTTACACGGGACAGGGGTATGGCTACACCTTC.

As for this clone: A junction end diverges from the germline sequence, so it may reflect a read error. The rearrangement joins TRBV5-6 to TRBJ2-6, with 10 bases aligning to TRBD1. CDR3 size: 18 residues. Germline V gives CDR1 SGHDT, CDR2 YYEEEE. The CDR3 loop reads CASRLGQGLYSGANVLTF. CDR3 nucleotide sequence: TGTGCCAGCAGATTGGGACAGGGGTTATACTCTGGGGCCAACGTCCTGACTTTC.

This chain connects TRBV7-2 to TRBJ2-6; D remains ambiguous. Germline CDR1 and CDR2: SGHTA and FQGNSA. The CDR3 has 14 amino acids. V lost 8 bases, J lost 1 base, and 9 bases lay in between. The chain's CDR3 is CASSQRSGANVLTF. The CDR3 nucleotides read TGTGCCAGCTCCCAGAGGTCTGGGGCCAACGTCCTGACTTTC.

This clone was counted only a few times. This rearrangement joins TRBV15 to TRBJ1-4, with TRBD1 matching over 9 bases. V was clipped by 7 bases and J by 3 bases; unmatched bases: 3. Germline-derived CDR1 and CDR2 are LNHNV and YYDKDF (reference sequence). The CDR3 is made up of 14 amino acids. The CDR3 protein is CATNRGRSNEKLFF. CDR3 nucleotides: TGTGCCACCAACAGGGGGCGGTCTAATGAAAAACTGTTTTTT. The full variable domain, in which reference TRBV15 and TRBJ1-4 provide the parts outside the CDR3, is DAMVIQNPRYQVTQFGKPVTLSCSQTLNHNVMYWYQQKSSQAPKLLFHYYDKDFNNEADTPDNFQSRRPNTSFCFLDIRSPGLGDTAMYLCATNRGRSNEKLFFGSGTQLSVL.

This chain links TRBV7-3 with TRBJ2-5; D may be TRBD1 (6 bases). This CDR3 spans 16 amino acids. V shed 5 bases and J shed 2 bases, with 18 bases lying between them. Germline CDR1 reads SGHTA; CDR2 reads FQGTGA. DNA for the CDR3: TGTGCCAGCAGCCCTACAGGGACCCTGTCTCAAGAGACCCAGTACTTC. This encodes CASSPTGTLSQETQYF.

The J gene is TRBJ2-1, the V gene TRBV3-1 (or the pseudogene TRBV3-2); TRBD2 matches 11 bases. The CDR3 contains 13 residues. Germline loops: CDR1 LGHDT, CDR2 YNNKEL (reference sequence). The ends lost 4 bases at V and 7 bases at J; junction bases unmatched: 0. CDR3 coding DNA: TGTGCCAGCAGCCGGACTAGCGGGAATGAGCAGTTCTTC. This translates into CASSRTSGNEQFF.

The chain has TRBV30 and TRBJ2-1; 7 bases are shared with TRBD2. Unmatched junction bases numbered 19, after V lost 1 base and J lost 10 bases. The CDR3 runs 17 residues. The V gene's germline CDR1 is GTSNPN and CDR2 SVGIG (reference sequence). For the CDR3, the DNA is TGTGCCTGGAGTGGGCGTATGGGTAGCGGGCCAGCACGGGAGCAGTTCTTC. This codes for CAWSGRMGSGPAREQFF.

The CDR3 is CASSLWAGGRNSPLHF. The CDR3 DNA reads as TGTGCCAGCAGCTTGTGGGCAGGGGGTCGCAATTCACCCCTCCACTTT. The J gene is TRBJ1-6, the V gene TRBV7-9, with 7 bases aligning to TRBD1. Germline V gene data show CDR1 as SEHNR and CDR2 as FQNEAQ (reference sequence). This CDR3 has 16 amino acids. V was clipped by 3 bases and J by 7 bases; unmatched bases: 9.

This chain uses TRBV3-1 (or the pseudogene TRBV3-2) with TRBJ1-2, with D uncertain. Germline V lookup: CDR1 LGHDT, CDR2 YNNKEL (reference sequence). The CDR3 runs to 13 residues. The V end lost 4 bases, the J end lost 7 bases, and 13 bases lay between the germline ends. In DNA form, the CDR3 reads TGTGCCAGCAGCCCGTGGCGGGAGGGTGGCTACACCTTC. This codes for CASSPWREGGYTF.

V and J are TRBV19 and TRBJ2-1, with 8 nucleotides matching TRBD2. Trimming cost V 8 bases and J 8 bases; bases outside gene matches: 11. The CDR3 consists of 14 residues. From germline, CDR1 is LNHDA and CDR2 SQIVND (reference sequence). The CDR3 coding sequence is TGTGCCAGTTCGAGCGGGAGTAGAGGCGATGAGCAGTTCTTC. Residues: CASSSGSRGDEQFF. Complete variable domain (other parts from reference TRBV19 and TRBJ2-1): DGGITQSPKYLFRKEGQNVTLSCEQNLNHDAMYWYRQDPGQGLRLIYYSQIVNDFQKGDIAEGYSVSREKKESFPLTVTSAQKNPTAFYLCASSSGSRGDEQFFGPGTRLTVL.

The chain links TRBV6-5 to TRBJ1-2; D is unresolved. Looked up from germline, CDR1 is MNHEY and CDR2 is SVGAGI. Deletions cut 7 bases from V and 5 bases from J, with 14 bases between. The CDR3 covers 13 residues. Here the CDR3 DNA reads TGTGCCAGCAAACGGGATCCGCGGTATGGCTACACCTTC. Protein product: CASKRDPRYGYTF.

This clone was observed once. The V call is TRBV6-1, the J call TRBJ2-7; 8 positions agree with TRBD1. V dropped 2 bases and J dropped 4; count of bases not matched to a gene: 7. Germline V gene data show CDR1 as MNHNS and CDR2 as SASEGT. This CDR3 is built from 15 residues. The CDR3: CASSESVTGVYEQYF. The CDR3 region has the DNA TGTGCCAGCAGTGAATCTGTGACAGGGGTGTACGAGCAGTACTTC.